The clone carrying this TCR beta chain showed up just once. All enrollees were roughly 18 to 89 years old and from approximately 25 US areas. The data derive from a study of blood T cell repertoires in COVID-19. As for the study in general: Collection of acute and convalescent COVID-19 samples took place in the United States, Italy and Spain.

Assay used: immunoSEQ multiplex PCR; TCRdb lists only in-frame clones, some missing. The sample lists 150,000 or so clones; roughly 90% were seen once. This CDR3 region has 14 residues. The ends were cut back, 2 bases at V and 5 bases at J, with 12 bases in the middle. Germline-derived CDR1 and CDR2 are SSHAT and FNYEAQ (reference sequence). The receptor's source is a woman between 40 and 50 years old who had been exposed to COVID-19. This chain links TRBV7-7 with TRBJ2-5; a weak D match, TRBD2 (6 bases). The specimen sequenced was PBMCs or T cells enriched from blood (not recorded which). CDR3 nucleotide sequence: TGTGCCAGCAGCTTAAAGGAGGGGCCGGAGACCCAGTACTTC. It specifies CASSLKEGPETQYF.